This T cell receptor (beta chain) is from a study of blood T cell repertoires in COVID-19. In the study overall: COVID-19 samples, acute and convalescent, were from the United States, Italy and Spain. Sample material is recorded as cDNA or gDNA derived from T cells, B-cell-depleted T cells, or PBMCs.

Trimming took 5 bases from V and 7 from J, leaving 17 bases between them. In germline, CDR1 is LNHNV, CDR2 YYDKDF (reference sequence). CDR3 length equals 15 residues. Assay used: immunoSEQ multiplex PCR; TCRdb lists only in-frame clones, some missing. The table records around 260,000 clones, 75% to 90% of them present only once. This clonotype was sampled from a man aged 30 to 39 with active or convalescent COVID-19. This chain connects TRBV15 to TRBJ1-4; D perhaps matches TRBD1 (5 bases). The specimen sequenced was peripheral blood. The CDR3 region is CATSSPEGYGEKLFF. CDR3 DNA sequence: TGTGCCACCAGCTCCCCGGAGGGGTATGGTGAAAAACTGTTTTTT.